This T cell receptor (beta chain) was sequenced in a study of early T cells in non-severe SARS-CoV-2 infection. This clonotype was seen at least ten times. With V trimmed by 5 bases and J by 4 bases, 6 bases remained unmatched. Germline CDR1 is MNHEY and CDR2 is SMNVEV (reference sequence). This CDR3 region has 16 residues. One entry per CDR3 protein, called by TCRdb with MiXCR from the 5' RACE reads. This table has over 55,000 distinct CDR3 sequences, 10% to 15% appearing once. This clonotype was sampled from an adult who was a healthcare worker with PCR-confirmed SARS-CoV-2 infection or an uninfected control (not recorded which). This sequence joins TRBV27 and TRBJ2-2; 11 nucleotides line up with TRBD2. Sample: whole blood. The CDR3 loop is CASSPGLAGFTGELFF. The CDR3 bases are TGTGCCAGCAGTCCCGGACTAGCGGGCTTCACCGGGGAGCTGTTTTTT.